These 20 T cell receptor beta chains came from one sample sequenced in a study of T cell responses to AZD1222 COVID-19 vaccine. Assay: immunoSEQ multiplex PCR; the TCRdb copy retains only in-frame clones and omits some. This table has roughly 150,000 clones, about 91% appearing once. The specimen was peripheral blood, collected on day 0 of AZD1222 vaccination. These receptors were obtained from an adult in good health.

Written as DNA, the CDR3 is TGTGCCAGCAGCCAAGAGAACCGGGGGCACCACTTT. It translates to CASSQENRGHHF. The chain is built from TRBV3-1 (or the pseudogene TRBV3-2) and TRBJ1-6; D perhaps matches TRBD1 (6 bases). Trimming left V 0 bases short and J 18 bases short, with 12 bases between. Germline values: CDR1 LGHDT, CDR2 YNNKEL (reference sequence). The CDR3 sequence is 12 residues long.

This clone came up once. The CDR3 nucleotides are TGTGCCAGCAGCTCGAGGACTAGCGGGGAGGGGACCCAGTACTTC. Translating gives CASSSRTSGEGTQYF. The V and J genes are TRBV7-2 and TRBJ2-5; 12 nucleotides line up with TRBD2. The CDR3 length is 15 residues. Germline V gene lookup returns CDR1 SGHTA and CDR2 FQGNSA. Trimming removed 4 bases from V and 7 bases from J; junction bases left unmatched: 7.

This rearrangement joins TRBV29-1 to TRBJ2-7; no firm D call. CDR1 SQVTM and CDR2 ANQGSEA come from the germline V gene. Trimming removed 4 bases from V and 7 bases from J, with 11 bases in between. There are 11 residues in the CDR3. The DNA for the CDR3 is TGCAGCGTTGTCGAAATTTTGGAGCAGTACTTC. Translated: CSVVEILEQYF.

DNA of the CDR3: TGTGCCACCAGCATGGGGCTTACTACGCAGTATTTT. It yields the protein CATSMGLTTQYF. This sequence joins TRBV15 and TRBJ2-3, with D tentatively TRBD1 (5 bases). CDR1 is LNHNV and CDR2 is YYDKDF in the germline V gene (reference sequence). V was pared by 4 bases and J by 8 bases, with 10 bases between. The CDR3 has 12 amino acids.

This clone was counted a single time. At one end the junction does not follow the germline gene, possibly because of a read error. V gene TRBV27 combines with J gene TRBJ2-3, with 8 bases fitting TRBD2. The CDR3 sequence is 18 residues long. Germline values: CDR1 MNHEY, CDR2 SMNVEV (reference sequence). CDR3 coding DNA: TGTGCCAGCAGTCTATCCCCCGTGGTAGCGGGGAACACAGATACGCAGTATTTT. Translation: CASSLSPVVAGNTDTQYF.

CDR3 loop: CSVRKGTSGIARDTQYF. The DNA of the CDR3 is TGCAGCGTCCGAAAAGGGACTAGCGGGATAGCGAGAGATACGCAGTATTTT. J is TRBJ2-3 and V is TRBV29-1; 13 nucleotides match TRBD2. CDR3 length equals 17 residues. V shed 6 bases, J shed 5 bases, and the junction held 14 bases outside the gene matches. The germline V gene has CDR1 SQVTM and CDR2 ANQGSEA.

DNA of the CDR3: TGTGCCATCAGATCTGTTAGCGGAAGGAACTACAATGAGCAGTTCTTC. It codes for CAIRSVSGRNYNEQFF. The V and J genes are TRBV10-3 and TRBJ2-1; a possible D gene is TRBD2 (6 bases). CDR1 ENHRY and CDR2 SYGVKD come from the germline V gene. CDR3 length equals 16 residues. V was clipped by 6 bases and J by 3 bases, with 18 bases between them.

The chain is built from TRBV2 and TRBJ1-1, with D perhaps matching TRBD1 (6 bases). The CDR3 covers 12 residues. The V gene lost 7 bases and the J gene lost 11 bases, with 17 bases spanning the gap. The germline gives CDR1 SNHLY, CDR2 FYNNEI. CDR3 sequence: CASTKAGGLAFF. The CDR3, as DNA: TGTGCCAGCACCAAAGCGGGGGGCTTGGCTTTCTTT. The entire variable domain, with the rest obtained from reference TRBV2 and TRBJ1-1, is as follows: EPEVTQTPSHQVTQMGQEVILRCVPISNHLYFYWYRQILGQKVEFLVSFYNNEISEKSEIFDDQFSVERPDGSNFTLKIRSTKLEDSAMYFCASTKAGGLAFFGQGTRLTVV.

The chain links TRBV19 to TRBJ2-1, with D hard to call. The CDR3 totals 11 residues. The germline V and J ends were trimmed by 9 bases and 9 bases, with 12 bases remaining between them. CDR1 is LNHDA and CDR2 is SQIVND in the germline V gene (reference sequence). CDR3 DNA sequence: TGTGCCAGCGCCACCCACCGTGAGCAGTTCTTC. Encoded protein: CASATHREQFF.

This clone was seen once. This chain links TRBV7-8 with TRBJ2-1; TRBD2 agrees at 10 bases. Trimming removed 4 bases from V and 9 bases from J; junction bases left unmatched: 9. This CDR3 region has 15 residues. Germline values: CDR1 SGHVS, CDR2 FQNEAQ. CDR3 in DNA: TGTGCCAGCAGCTCGCCCGGGACTAGCGTAGGTGAGCAGTTCTTC. As protein: CASSSPGTSVGEQFF.

The chain combines TRBV7-8 with TRBJ2-2, with D maybe TRBD2 (6 bases). Germline lookup yields CDR1 SGHVS and CDR2 FQNEAQ. Deletions cut 5 bases from V and 0 bases from J, with 16 bases between. This CDR3 is built from 17 residues. The CDR3 DNA follows: TGTGCCAGCAGCCCGCGGGGTCGATCCCCGAACACCGGGGAGCTGTTTTTT. Residues: CASSPRGRSPNTGELFF.

The chain links TRBV11-3 to TRBJ2-5; unclear D gene. V dropped 5 bases and J dropped 1 base, with 8 bases sitting between them. Germline CDR1 is SGHNT and CDR2 is YENEEA. The CDR3 length is 13 residues. The CDR3 region has the DNA TGTGCCAGCAGCCCCGTGACCCAAGAGACCCAGTACTTC. Translated: CASSPVTQETQYF.

The genes are TRBV27 and TRBJ1-6, with TRBD1 as a possible D gene (5 bases). Trimming took 5 bases from V and 4 from J, leaving 12 bases between them. Germline loops: CDR1 MNHEY, CDR2 SMNVEV (reference sequence). The CDR3 contains 15 residues. The CDR3 is CASSTPGGYNSPLHF. As DNA, the CDR3 is TGTGCCAGCAGTACACCGGGGGGGTATAATTCACCCCTCCACTTT.

The J gene is TRBJ2-7, the V gene TRBV5-8; D gene ambiguous. Germline V gives CDR1 SGHTS, CDR2 YDEGEE. The V end was cut by 4 bases, the J end by 7 bases, with 18 bases between. The CDR3 is made up of 14 amino acids. The CDR3 DNA follows: TGTGCCAGCAGCCCTCCTTTTTTGGACCCTGAGCAGTACTTC. Its translation: CASSPPFLDPEQYF.

This clone was seen once. This chain links TRBV5-3 with TRBJ1-2, with 7 bases identical to TRBD1. TRBV5-3 is sorted into the ORF group, with uncertain function. Unmatched junction bases numbered 5, after V lost 0 bases and J lost 6 bases. The CDR3 spans 14 residues. This CDR3 is CARSLEGAQDGYTF. The CDR3 region has the DNA TGTGCCAGAAGCTTGGAGGGGGCTCAGGATGGCTACACCTTC.

V and J are TRBV28 and TRBJ1-1; 7 bases fit TRBD1. From germline, CDR1 is MDHEN and CDR2 SYDVKM. With V trimmed by 3 bases and J by 3 bases, 4 bases remained unmatched. This CDR3 has 14 residues. The DNA of the CDR3 is TGTGCCAGCAGTTTGAGGGGGCAGGACACTGAAGCTTTCTTT. This encodes CASSLRGQDTEAFF. Drawing the rest from reference TRBV28 and TRBJ1-1, the complete variable domain is DVKVTQSSRYLVKRTGEKVFLECVQDMDHENMFWYRQDPGLGLRLIYFSYDVKMKEKGDIPEGYSVSREKKERFSLILESASTNQTSMYLCASSLRGQDTEAFFGQGTRLTVV.

The CDR3 is CASIPGQGTVPYEQYF. In nucleotides, the CDR3 is TGCGCCAGCATACCGGGACAGGGCACCGTTCCCTACGAGCAGTACTTC. V usage is TRBV23-1 and J usage is TRBJ2-7, with 9 bases identical to TRBD1. TRBV23-1 qualifies as an ORF whose function is uncertain. The CDR3 contains 16 residues. With 7 bases clipped from V and 2 bases from J, the junction kept 12 bases outside the gene matches.

The chain carries TRBV1 and TRBJ1-1; the table calls TRBD1, which could not be checked here. TRBV1 is given as a pseudogene. The CDR3 runs 18 residues. The CDR3 sequence: CTSSQADRPLRRDTEAFF. The DNA of the CDR3 is TGCACCAGCAGCCAAGCGGACAGGCCTCTCAGGCGGGACACTGAAGCTTTCTTT.

As DNA, the CDR3 is TGTGCCAGTAGCCCGGTCTTCAGGGACCCAGATACGCAGTATTTT. Protein sequence: CASSPVFRDPDTQYF. The chain has TRBV19 and TRBJ2-3; possibly TRBD1 or TRBD2 for D (5 bases each). Trimming removed 6 bases at V and 4 bases at J, with 17 bases between. The CDR3 consists of 15 residues. Germline assignment: CDR1 LNHDA and CDR2 SQIVND (reference sequence).

This clone was seen once. The V gene is TRBV6-5, the J gene TRBJ1-4, with 7 bases identical to TRBD1. The V and J ends lost 0 bases and 6 bases, in that order; junction bases with no gene match: 4. This CDR3 region has 15 residues. Germline V gives CDR1 MNHEY, CDR2 SVGAGI. The CDR3 region is CASSYSGTAHEKLFF. CDR3 bases: TGTGCCAGCAGTTACTCCGGGACAGCTCATGAAAAACTGTTTTTT.